A selection of T cell receptor beta chains follows, all from one sample in a study of cytomegalovirus exposure and HLA in healthy donors. Generated by immunoSEQ multiplex PCR, the TCRdb table keeps only in-frame clones and is missing some. Here the sample spans about 140,000 clones, 76% being singletons. Sequenced sample: PBMCs. The receptors shown here come from a man aged 35-49 years in good health and CMV-seronegative. Both conserved end residues are part of each CDR3. A D gene is named only where the DNA matches it firmly. Size tells how often a clone was seen (once, few, many) or the class of an expanded clone, and some rows leave it out.

v_gene: TRBV28
d_gene: TRBD2
abundance: NA
j_gene: TRBJ2-3
CDR3aa: CASSFPLAGGPPTDTQYF
CDR3nt: TGTGCCAGCAGTTTCCCTCTAGCGGGAGGGCCACCCACAGATACGCAGTATTTT

v_gene: TRBV14
d_gene: NA
abundance: NA
j_gene: TRBJ1-2
CDR3aa: CASSQESGVNYGYTF
CDR3nt: TGTGCCAGCAGCCAAGAATCAGGGGTCAACTATGGCTACACCTTC

v_gene: TRBV30
d_gene: TRBD2
abundance: NA
j_gene: TRBJ2-2
CDR3aa: CAESGGPGTGELFF
CDR3nt: TGTGCTGAGAGCGGGGGTCCTGGCACCGGGGAGCTGTTTTTT

v_gene: TRBV9
d_gene: NA
abundance: NA
j_gene: TRBJ2-5
CDR3aa: CASSVSGIEETQYF
CDR3nt: TGTGCCAGCAGCGTATCAGGAATTGAAGAGACCCAGTACTTC

v_gene: TRBV7-9
d_gene: NA
abundance: NA
j_gene: TRBJ2-4
CDR3aa: CASSFGEPGDIQYF
CDR3nt: TGTGCCAGCAGCTTCGGGGAACCGGGTGACATTCAGTACTTC

v_gene: TRBV28
d_gene: TRBD1
abundance: NA
j_gene: TRBJ2-5
CDR3aa: CASSLLAAYTGEETQYF
CDR3nt: TGTGCCAGCAGTTTACTTGCGGCCTACACAGGGGAAGAGACCCAGTACTTC

v_gene: TRBV19
d_gene: NA
abundance: NA
j_gene: TRBJ2-5
CDR3aa: CASSIDSLEETQYF
CDR3nt: TGTGCCAGTAGTATCGACTCACTAGAAGAGACCCAGTACTTC

v_gene: TRBV4-1
d_gene: NA
abundance: few
j_gene: TRBJ2-7
CDR3aa: CASSLGGLGGGEQYF
CDR3nt: TGCGCCAGCAGTCTGGGGGGACTAGGGGGCGGCGAGCAGTACTTC

v_gene: TRBV5-1
d_gene: NA
abundance: NA
j_gene: TRBJ2-3
CDR3aa: CASSLGRVGASDTQYF
CDR3nt: TGCGCCAGCAGCTTGGGGAGGGTAGGGGCTTCGGATACGCAGTATTTT

v_gene: TRBV6-5
d_gene: TRBD1
abundance: NA
j_gene: TRBJ1-2
CDR3aa: CASSYWMTGGPGYTF
CDR3nt: TGTGCCAGCAGTTACTGGATGACAGGGGGCCCGGGCTACACCTTC

v_gene: TRBV18
d_gene: TRBD2
abundance: NA
j_gene: TRBJ2-1
CDR3aa: CASSPINLLTSGRESYNEQFF
CDR3nt: TGTGCCAGCTCACCTATAAACTTACTGACTAGCGGGAGGGAATCCTACAATGAGCAGTTCTTC

v_gene: TRBV7-8
d_gene: TRBD1
abundance: NA
j_gene: TRBJ1-4
CDR3aa: CASREGGQGEKLFF
CDR3nt: TGTGCCAGCAGAGAAGGAGGACAGGGGGAAAAACTGTTTTTT

v_gene: TRBV11-2
d_gene: NA
abundance: NA
j_gene: TRBJ2-5
CDR3aa: CASSLGVGGGETQYF
CDR3nt: TGTGCCAGCAGCTTAGGAGTAGGGGGGGGCGAGACCCAGTACTTC

v_gene: TRBV7-2
d_gene: NA
abundance: NA
j_gene: TRBJ2-5
CDR3aa: CASSNPTTGYRDQYF
CDR3nt: TGTGCCAGCAGCAACCCCACCACTGGATACAGGGACCAGTACTTC

v_gene: TRBV11-3
d_gene: NA
abundance: NA
j_gene: TRBJ2-3
CDR3aa: CASGNGRSTDTQYF
CDR3nt: TGTGCCAGCGGGAACGGGAGAAGCACAGATACGCAGTATTTT